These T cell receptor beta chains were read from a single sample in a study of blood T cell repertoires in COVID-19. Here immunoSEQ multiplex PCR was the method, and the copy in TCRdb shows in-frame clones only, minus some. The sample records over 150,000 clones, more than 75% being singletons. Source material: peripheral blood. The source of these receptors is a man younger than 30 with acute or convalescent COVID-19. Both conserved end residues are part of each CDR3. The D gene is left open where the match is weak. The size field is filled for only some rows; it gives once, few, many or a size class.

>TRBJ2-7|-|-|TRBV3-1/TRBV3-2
TGTGCCAGCAGCCAAGGACAGAGGTCCTACGAGCAGTACTTC
CASSQGQRSYEQYF
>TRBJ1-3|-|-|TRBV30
TGTGCCTGGAGTGCGACAAGGGGAAACACCATATATTTT
CAWSATRGNTIYF
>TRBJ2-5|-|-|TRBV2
TGTGCCAGCAGTGAGCACAGGGTGGGTCCCCAAGAGACCCAGTACTTC
CASSEHRVGPQETQYF
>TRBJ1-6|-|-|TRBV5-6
TGTGCCAGCAGCTTGGGGGGGGGAGATTCACCCCTCCACTTT
CASSLGGGDSPLHF
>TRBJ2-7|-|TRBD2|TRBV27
TGTGCCAGCAGGAAGACGGGACTAGCGGGAGTTAAGAACGAGCAGTACTTC
CASRKTGLAGVKNEQYF
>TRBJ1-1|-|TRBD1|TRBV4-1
TGCGCCAGCAGCCAAGATGATGGGGGACAGGGCCCGGACACTGAAGCTTTCTTT
CASSQDDGGQGPDTEAFF
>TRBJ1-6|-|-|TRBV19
TGTGCCAGCCGACTTACACGGATAATGTATAATTCACCCCTCCACTTT
CASRLTRIMYNSPLHF
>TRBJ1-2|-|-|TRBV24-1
TGTGCCACCAGTGGGACAAATGGCTACACCTTC
CATSGTNGYTF
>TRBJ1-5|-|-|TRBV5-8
TGTGCCACCACCCAAACAGGGCTGAGCAATCAGCCCCAGCATTTT
CATTQTGLSNQPQHF
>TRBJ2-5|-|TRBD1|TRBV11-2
TGTGCCAGCAGCTTAGCGGACAGGGGGTACGAGACCCAGTACTTC
CASSLADRGYETQYF
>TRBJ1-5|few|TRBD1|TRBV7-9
TGTGCCAGCAGCCCGACAGGGAGCAATCAGCCCCAGCATTTT
CASSPTGSNQPQHF
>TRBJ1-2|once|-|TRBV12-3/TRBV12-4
TGTGCCAGCACCAAGTGGGAACAGGGAGGCTACACCTTC
CASTKWEQGGYTF
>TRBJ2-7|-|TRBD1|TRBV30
TGTGCCTGGAGTGGGGGACAGGGGGCCAACGAGCAGTACTTC
CAWSGGQGANEQYF
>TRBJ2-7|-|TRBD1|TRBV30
TGTGCCTGGAGGGATCAGGGGGCCCCCTACGAGCAGTACTTC
CAWRDQGAPYEQYF
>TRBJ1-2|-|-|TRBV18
TGTGCCAGCTCCCCCGGTTCGAGCCGCGATGGCTACACCTTC
CASSPGSSRDGYTF
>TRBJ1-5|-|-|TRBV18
TGTGCCAGCTCACCGGAGACTTTCAATCAGCCCCAGCATTTT
CASSPETFNQPQHF
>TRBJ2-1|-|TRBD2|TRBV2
TGTGCCAGCTTCCCGACTAGCGGGGACAATGAGCAGTTCTTC
CASFPTSGDNEQFF
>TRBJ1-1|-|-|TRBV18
TGTGCCAGCTCACCCAAGGGAGGGGAAGCTTTCTTT
CASSPKGGEAFF
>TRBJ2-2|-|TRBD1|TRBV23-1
TGCGCCACGATGCCGGGACAGGATTACACCGGGGAGCTGTTTTTT
CATMPGQDYTGELFF
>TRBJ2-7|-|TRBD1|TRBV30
TGTGCCGGGGACAGGGGGCATTACGAGCAGTACTTC
CAGDRGHYEQYF
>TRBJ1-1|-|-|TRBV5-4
TGTGCCAGCAGCGGACAGCTGAACACTGAAGCTTTCTTT
CASSGQLNTEAFF
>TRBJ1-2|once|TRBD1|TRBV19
TGTGCCAGTACCCAACAGGGGGCCCTCAACTATGGCTACACCTTC
CASTQQGALNYGYTF
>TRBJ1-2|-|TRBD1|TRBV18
TGTGCCAGCTCACCAATAAATGGACAGGGGGTAGATGGCTACACCTTC
CASSPINGQGVDGYTF
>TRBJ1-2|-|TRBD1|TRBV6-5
TGTGCCAGCAGCCGACAGGGTAGAGAAGGTGGCTACACCTTC
CASSRQGREGGYTF
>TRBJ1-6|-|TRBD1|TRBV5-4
TGTGCCAGCAGCGCCGACAGGGGTAGGTCACCCCTCCACTTT
CASSADRGRSPLHF
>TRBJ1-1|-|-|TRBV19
TGTGCCAGTAGTATAGAGGGGGGGGTTATGAACACTGAAGCTTTCTTT
CASSIEGGVMNTEAFF
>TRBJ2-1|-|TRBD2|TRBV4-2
TGTGCCAGCAGTCCCGGGACTAGTCTGGACAATGAGCAGTTCTTC
CASSPGTSLDNEQFF
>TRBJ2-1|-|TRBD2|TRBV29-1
TGCAGCGTTGAACTTGGGACTAGCGGGTTTGTCAATGAGCAGTTCTTC
CSVELGTSGFVNEQFF
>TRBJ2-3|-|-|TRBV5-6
TGTGCCAGCAGCTCAGGGGACTACTCCTTCCTAGATACGCAGTATTTT
CASSSGDYSFLDTQYF
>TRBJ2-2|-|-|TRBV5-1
TGCGCCAGCAGCCCTCAGGGGACCGGGGAGCTGTTTTTT
CASSPQGTGELFF
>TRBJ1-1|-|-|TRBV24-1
TGTGCCACCAGTGTGGGGGAGGTGGGCACTGAAGCTTTCTTT
CATSVGEVGTEAFF
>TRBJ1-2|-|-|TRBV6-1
TGTGCCAGCAGTGAACGGAGAGACTATGGCTACACCTTC
CASSERRDYGYTF
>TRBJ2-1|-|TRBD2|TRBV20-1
TGTGGACTAGCGGGAGTCGATGAGCAGTTCTTC
CGLAGVDEQFF
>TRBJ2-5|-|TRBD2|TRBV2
TGTGCCAGCAGTGGAAGGACTAGCGGGGGAACACAAGAGACCCAGTACTTC
CASSGRTSGGTQETQYF
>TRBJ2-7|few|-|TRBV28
TGTGCCAGCAGTTCGCCCTCGGGATCCCGAGGCGAGCAGTACTTC
CASSSPSGSRGEQYF
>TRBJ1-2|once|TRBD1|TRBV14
TGTGCCAGCAGCCGAGGAGGACAGGGGAAATTAGCTAACTATGGCTACACCTTC
CASSRGGQGKLANYGYTF
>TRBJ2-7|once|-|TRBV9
TGTGCCAGCAGCGTAGATTCTCTATCCTACGAGCAGTACTTC
CASSVDSLSYEQYF
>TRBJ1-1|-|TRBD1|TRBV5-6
TGTGCCAGCAGCTGGGACAGGGTGAACACTGAAGCTTTCTTT
CASSWDRVNTEAFF
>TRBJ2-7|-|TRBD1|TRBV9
TGTGCCAGCAGCTCCCGTCGGGGACAGGGAGATAACGAGCAGTACTTC
CASSSRRGQGDNEQYF
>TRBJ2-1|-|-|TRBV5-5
TGTGCCAGCAGCTTGTCAGGGGCCCTCTCCTACAATGAGCAGTTCTTC
CASSLSGALSYNEQFF
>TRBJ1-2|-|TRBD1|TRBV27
TGTGCCTTCCGCGGGACAGGGGCTACTCTCTATGGCTACACCTTC
CAFRGTGATLYGYTF
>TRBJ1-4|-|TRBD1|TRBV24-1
TGTGCCACCAGTGATTCGTACAGGGGAAGCGAAAAACTGTTTTTT
CATSDSYRGSEKLFF
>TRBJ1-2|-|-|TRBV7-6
TGTGCCAGCAGCCCCTTTGGGGAGGGGAACGCTAACTATGGCTACACCTTC
CASSPFGEGNANYGYTF
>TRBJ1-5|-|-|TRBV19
TGTGCCTCAAGCCGGGACACCCTACGGGATCAGCCCCAGCATTTT
CASSRDTLRDQPQHF
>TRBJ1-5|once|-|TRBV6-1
TGTGCCAGCAGTGAAGGAGGGTTTATTAGTCAGCCCCAGCATTTT
CASSEGGFISQPQHF
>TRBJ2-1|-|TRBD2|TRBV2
TGTGCCAGCAGGCGACTAGCGGGGGGTCAGGGAGAGCAGTTCTTC
CASRRLAGGQGEQFF
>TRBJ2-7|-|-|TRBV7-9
TGTGCCAGCAGCTTAGACTCATTTACAGGGTTCTCCTACGAGCAGTACTTC
CASSLDSFTGFSYEQYF
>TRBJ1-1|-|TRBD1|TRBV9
TGTGCCAGCAGCCCGGGACAGGGGAGCACTGAAGCTTTCTTT
CASSPGQGSTEAFF
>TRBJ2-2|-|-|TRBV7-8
TGTGCCAGCAGCCGGTCAGGGGAGTTGGACACCGGGGAGCTGTTTTTT
CASSRSGELDTGELFF
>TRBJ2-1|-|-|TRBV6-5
TGTGCCAGCAGTTTGACAGGGAGGCCCTACAATGAGCAGTTCTTC
CASSLTGRPYNEQFF
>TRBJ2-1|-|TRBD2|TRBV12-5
TGTGCTAGTGGTTTGGTACGGACTAGCGGTATTGAGAACAATGAGCAGTTCTTC
CASGLVRTSGIENNEQFF
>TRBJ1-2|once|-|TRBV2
TGTGCCAGCAGTGTTTATCCAGGGGAGTTTGGCTACACCTTC
CASSVYPGEFGYTF
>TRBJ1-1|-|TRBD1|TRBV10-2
TGCGCCAGCAGTGGTCGACAGGGTTCGGGCACTGAAGCTTTCTTT
CASSGRQGSGTEAFF
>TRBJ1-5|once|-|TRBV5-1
TGCGCCAGCAGCCCACAGGACACCAATCAGCCCCAGCATTTT
CASSPQDTNQPQHF
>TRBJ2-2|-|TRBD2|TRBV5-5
TGTGCCAGCAGCTTGAGTTGGGGACTAGCGGAAGAGCTGTTTTTT
CASSLSWGLAEELFF
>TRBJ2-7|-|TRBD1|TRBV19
TGTGCCAGTAGTATTTATGGGACAGGCGAGCAGTACTTC
CASSIYGTGEQYF
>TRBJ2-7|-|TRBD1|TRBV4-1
TGCGCCAGCAGCCACGGGACAGGGGTCCAGGGCGAGCAGTACTTC
CASSHGTGVQGEQYF
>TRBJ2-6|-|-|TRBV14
TGTGCCAGCAGCCAGTCCAGGGGCTCTGGGGCCAACGTCCTGACTTTC
CASSQSRGSGANVLTF
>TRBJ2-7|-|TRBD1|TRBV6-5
TGTGCCAGCAGTATGGGGACAGACTACGAGCAGTACTTC
CASSMGTDYEQYF